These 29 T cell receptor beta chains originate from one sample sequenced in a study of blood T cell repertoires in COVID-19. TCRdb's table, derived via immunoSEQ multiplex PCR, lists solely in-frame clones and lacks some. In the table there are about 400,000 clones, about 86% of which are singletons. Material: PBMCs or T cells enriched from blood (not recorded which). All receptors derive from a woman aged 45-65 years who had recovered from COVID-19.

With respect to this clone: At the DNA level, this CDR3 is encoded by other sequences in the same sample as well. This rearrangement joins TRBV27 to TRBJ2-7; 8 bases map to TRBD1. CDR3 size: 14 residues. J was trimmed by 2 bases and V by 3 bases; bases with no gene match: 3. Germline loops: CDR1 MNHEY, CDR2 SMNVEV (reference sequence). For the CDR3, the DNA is TGTGCCAGCAGTTTGACAGGGGAGGCCTACGAGCAGTACTTC. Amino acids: CASSLTGEAYEQYF.

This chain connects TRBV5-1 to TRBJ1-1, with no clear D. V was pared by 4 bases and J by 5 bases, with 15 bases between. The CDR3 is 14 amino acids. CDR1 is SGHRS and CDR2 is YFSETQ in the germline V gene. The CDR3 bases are TGCGCCAGCAGCCCCGGGTCCCACCGGACTGAAGCTTTCTTT. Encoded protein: CASSPGSHRTEAFF.

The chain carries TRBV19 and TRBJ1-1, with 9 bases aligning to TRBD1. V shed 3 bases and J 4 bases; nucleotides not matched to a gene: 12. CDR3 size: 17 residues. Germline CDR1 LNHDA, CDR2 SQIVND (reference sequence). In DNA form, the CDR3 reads TGTGCCAGTAGTATTTTGGACAGGGGTTTATTGGGCACTGAAGCTTTCTTT. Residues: CASSILDRGLLGTEAFF.

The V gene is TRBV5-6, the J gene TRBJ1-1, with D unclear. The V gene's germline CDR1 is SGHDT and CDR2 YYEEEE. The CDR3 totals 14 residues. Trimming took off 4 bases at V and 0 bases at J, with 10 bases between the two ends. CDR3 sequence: CASSAGSMNTEAFF. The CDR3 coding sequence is TGTGCCAGCAGCGCAGGCAGTATGAACACTGAAGCTTTCTTT.

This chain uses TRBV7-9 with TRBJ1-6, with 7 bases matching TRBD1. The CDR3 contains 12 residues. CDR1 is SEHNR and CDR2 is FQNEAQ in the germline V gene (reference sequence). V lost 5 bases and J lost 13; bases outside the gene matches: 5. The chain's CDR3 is CASSITGVPLHF. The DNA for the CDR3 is TGTGCCAGCAGCATAACAGGGGTTCCCCTCCACTTT.

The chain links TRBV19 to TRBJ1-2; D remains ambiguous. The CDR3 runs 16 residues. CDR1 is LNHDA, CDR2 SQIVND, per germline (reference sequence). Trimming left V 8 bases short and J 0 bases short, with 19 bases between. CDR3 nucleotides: TGTGCCAGTTCCTCTGGAGATCGGAAAGCTAACTATGGCTACACCTTC. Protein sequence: CASSSGDRKANYGYTF.

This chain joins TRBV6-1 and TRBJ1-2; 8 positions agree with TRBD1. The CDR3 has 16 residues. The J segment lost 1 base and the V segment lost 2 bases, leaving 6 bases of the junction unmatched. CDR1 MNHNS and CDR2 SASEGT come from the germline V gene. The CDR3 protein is CASSEPLTGVNYGYTF. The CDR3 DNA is TGTGCCAGCAGTGAACCCTTGACAGGGGTTAACTATGGCTACACCTTC.

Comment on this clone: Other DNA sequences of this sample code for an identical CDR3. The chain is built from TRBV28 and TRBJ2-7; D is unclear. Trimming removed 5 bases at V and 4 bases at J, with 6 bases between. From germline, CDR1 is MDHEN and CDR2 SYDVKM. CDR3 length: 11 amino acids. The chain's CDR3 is CASSGRYEQYF. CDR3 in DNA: TGTGCCAGCAGTGGCCGATACGAGCAGTACTTC.

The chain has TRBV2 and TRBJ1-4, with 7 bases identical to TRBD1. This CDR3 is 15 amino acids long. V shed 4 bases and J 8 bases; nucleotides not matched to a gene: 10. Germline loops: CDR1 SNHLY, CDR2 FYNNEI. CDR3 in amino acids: CASSGEGGVGEKLFF. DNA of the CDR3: TGTGCCAGCAGTGGGGAAGGGGGCGTTGGCGAAAAACTGTTTTTT. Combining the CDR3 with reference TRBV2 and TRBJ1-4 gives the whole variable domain EPEVTQTPSHQVTQMGQEVILRCVPISNHLYFYWYRQILGQKVEFLVSFYNNEISEKSEIFDDQFSVERPDGSNFTLKIRSTKLEDSAMYFCASSGEGGVGEKLFFGSGTQLSVL.

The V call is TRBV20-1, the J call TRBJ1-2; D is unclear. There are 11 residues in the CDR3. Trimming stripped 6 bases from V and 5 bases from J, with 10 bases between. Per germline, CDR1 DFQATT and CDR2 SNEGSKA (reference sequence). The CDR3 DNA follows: TGCAGTGCCGGAGAGCCGTATGGCTACACCTTC. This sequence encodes CSAGEPYGYTF.

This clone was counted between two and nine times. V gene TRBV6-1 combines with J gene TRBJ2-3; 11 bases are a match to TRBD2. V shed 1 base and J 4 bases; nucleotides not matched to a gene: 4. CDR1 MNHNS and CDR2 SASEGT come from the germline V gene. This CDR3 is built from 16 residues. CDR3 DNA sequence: TGTGCCAGCAGTGAAGAGGTAGCGGGGGGGCCAGATACGCAGTATTTT. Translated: CASSEEVAGGPDTQYF.

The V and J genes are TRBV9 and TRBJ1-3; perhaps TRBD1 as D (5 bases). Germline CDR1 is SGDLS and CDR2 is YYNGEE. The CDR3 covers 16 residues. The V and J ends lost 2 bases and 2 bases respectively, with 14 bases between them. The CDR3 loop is CASSVGGIWAGNTIYF. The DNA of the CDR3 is TGTGCCAGCAGCGTGGGGGGGATTTGGGCTGGAAACACCATATATTTT.

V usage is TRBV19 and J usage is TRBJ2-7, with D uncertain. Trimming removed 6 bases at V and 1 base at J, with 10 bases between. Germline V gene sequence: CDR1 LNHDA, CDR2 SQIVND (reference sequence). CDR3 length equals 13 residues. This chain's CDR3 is CASRLTSSYEQYF. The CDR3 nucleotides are TGTGCCAGTAGATTGACATCTTCCTACGAGCAGTACTTC.

CDR3 DNA: TGTGCCAGCAGCGCCTGGGACAGGGGTTACGAGCAGTACTTC. Its protein product is CASSAWDRGYEQYF. V gene TRBV9 combines with J gene TRBJ2-7; the match to TRBD1 covers 10 bases. Per the germline V gene, CDR1 is SGDLS and CDR2 is YYNGEE. This CDR3 contains 14 residues. The J segment lost 4 bases and the V segment lost 3 bases, leaving 4 bases of the junction unmatched.

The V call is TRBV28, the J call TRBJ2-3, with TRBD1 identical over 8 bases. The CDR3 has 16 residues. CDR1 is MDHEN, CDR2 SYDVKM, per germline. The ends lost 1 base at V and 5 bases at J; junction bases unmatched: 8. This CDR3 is CASSLSSGGAEDTQYF. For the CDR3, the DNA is TGTGCCAGCAGTTTATCTTCAGGGGGCGCCGAAGATACGCAGTATTTT.

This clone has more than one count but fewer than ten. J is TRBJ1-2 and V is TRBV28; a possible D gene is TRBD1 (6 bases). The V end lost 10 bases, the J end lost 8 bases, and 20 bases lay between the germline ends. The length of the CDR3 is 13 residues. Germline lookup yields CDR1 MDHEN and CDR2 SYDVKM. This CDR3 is CATRPQGAGGYTF. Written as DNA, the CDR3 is TGTGCCACGCGCCCACAGGGCGCCGGCGGCTACACCTTC.

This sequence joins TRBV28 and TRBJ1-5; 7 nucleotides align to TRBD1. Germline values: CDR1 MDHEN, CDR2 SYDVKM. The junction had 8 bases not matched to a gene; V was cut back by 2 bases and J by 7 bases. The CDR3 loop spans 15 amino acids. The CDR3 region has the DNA TGTGCCAGCAGTTTAATGACAGGGCGAACCCAGCCCCAGCATTTT. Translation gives CASSLMTGRTQPQHF.

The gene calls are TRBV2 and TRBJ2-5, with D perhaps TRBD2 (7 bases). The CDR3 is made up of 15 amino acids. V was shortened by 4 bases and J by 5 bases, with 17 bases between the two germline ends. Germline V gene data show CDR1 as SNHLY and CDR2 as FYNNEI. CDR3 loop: CASSGRGLGGETQYF. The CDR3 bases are TGTGCCAGCAGTGGGCGGGGGCTTGGTGGGGAGACCCAGTACTTC. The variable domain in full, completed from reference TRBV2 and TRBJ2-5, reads EPEVTQTPSHQVTQMGQEVILRCVPISNHLYFYWYRQILGQKVEFLVSFYNNEISEKSEIFDDQFSVERPDGSNFTLKIRSTKLEDSAMYFCASSGRGLGGETQYFGPGTRLLVL.

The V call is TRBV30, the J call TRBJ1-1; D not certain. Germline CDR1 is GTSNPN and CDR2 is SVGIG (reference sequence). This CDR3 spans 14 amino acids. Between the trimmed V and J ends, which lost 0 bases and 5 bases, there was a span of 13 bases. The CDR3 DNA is TGTGCCTGGAGTGTACTGGGCGGGGAGACTGAAGCTTTCTTT. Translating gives CAWSVLGGETEAFF.

CDR3 sequence: CSVESLAAEAFF. As DNA, the CDR3 is TGCAGCGTTGAAAGTCTGGCGGCTGAAGCTTTCTTT. The chain joins TRBV29-1 to TRBJ1-1; D gene uncertain. V was pared by 2 bases and J by 6 bases, with 10 bases between. Germline V CDR1 and CDR2: SQVTM, ANQGSEA. The CDR3 loop spans 12 amino acids.

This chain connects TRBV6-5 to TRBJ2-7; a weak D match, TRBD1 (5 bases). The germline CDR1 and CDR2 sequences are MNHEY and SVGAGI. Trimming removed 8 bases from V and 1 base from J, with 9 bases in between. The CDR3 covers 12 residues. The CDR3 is CASSWTSYEQYF. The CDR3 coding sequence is TGTGCCAGCTCGTGGACATCCTACGAGCAGTACTTC.

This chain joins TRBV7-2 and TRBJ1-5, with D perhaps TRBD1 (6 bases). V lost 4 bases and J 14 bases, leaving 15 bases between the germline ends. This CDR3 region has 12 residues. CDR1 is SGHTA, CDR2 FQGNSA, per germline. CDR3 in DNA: TGTGCCAGCAGCTCCGACGACAGGAAAGAGCATTTT. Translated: CASSSDDRKEHF.

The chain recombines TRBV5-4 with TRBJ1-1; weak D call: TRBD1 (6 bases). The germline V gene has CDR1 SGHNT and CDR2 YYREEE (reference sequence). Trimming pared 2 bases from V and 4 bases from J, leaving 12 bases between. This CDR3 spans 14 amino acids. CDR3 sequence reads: CASSFRDRTTEAFF. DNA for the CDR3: TGTGCCAGCAGCTTCCGAGACAGGACCACTGAAGCTTTCTTT.

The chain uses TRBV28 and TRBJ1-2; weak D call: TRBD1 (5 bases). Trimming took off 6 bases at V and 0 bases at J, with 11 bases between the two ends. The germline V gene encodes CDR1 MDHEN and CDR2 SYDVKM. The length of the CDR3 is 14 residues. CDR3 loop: CASSRGGANYGYTF. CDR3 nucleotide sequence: TGTGCCAGCAGCCGGGGGGGAGCTAACTATGGCTACACCTTC.

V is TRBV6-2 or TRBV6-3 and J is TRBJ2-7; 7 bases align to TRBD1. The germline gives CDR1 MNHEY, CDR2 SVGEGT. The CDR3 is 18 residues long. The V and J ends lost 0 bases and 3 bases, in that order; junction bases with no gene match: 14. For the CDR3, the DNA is TGTGCCAGCAGTTACTCGATTAGGGTCCGGACAGGCCTCTACGAGCAGTACTTC. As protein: CASSYSIRVRTGLYEQYF.

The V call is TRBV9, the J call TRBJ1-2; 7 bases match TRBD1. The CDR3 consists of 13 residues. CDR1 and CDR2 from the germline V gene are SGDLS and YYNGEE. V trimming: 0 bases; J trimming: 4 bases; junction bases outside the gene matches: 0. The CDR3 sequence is CASSVGDSYGYTF. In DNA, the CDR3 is TGTGCCAGCAGCGTAGGGGACAGCTATGGCTACACCTTC.

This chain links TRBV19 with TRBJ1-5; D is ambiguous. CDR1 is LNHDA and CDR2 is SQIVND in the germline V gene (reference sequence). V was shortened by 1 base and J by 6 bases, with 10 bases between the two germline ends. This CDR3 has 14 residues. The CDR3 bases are TGTGCCAGTAGTATAGCCGGAACGGGTCAGCCCCAGCATTTT. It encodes CASSIAGTGQPQHF.

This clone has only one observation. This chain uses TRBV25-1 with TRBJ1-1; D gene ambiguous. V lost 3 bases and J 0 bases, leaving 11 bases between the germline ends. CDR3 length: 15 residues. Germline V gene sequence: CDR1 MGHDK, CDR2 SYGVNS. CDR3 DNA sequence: TGTGCCAGCAGTGAGTCTCGGGGAATGAACACTGAAGCTTTCTTT. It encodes CASSESRGMNTEAFF.

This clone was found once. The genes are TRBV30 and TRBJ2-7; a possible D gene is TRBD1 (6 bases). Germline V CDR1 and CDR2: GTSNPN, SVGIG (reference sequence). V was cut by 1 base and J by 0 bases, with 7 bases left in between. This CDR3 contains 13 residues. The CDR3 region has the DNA TGTGCCTGGAGTGGACAGGCCTCCTACGAGCAGTACTTC. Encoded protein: CAWSGQASYEQYF.